This T cell receptor beta chain was found in a study of sequential checkpoint blockade in melanoma. Study in general: Randomization was 1:1 between first-line nivolumab→ipilimumab and ipilimumab→nivolumab. Maintenance nivolumab came after either treatment sequence.

Treatment indicated: randomized to nivolumab then ipilimumab (arm A) or the reverse (arm B). Patients had received no earlier DNA-damaging chemotherapy. Germline trimming cut 5 bases from V and 8 bases from J; bases unmatched to any gene: 8. The CDR3 sequence is 15 residues long. From germline, CDR1 is SGHTA and CDR2 FQGNSA. Clones were sequenced by immunoSEQ multiplex PCR, and TCRdb holds only the in-frame ones, with some missing. Found here are more than 9,500 clones, roughly 76% of them singletons; the top ten hold around a tenth. This clone was observed a handful of times. The input for sequencing was CD8+ T cells sorted from blood (inferred from file names), taken from a patient given nivolumab and ipilimumab in sequence. The TCR was taken from a human donor with melanoma. V and J are TRBV7-2 and TRBJ2-1; 11 nucleotides line up with TRBD2. The CDR3 sequence is CASSMRLAGNHEQFF. The CDR3 region has the DNA TGTGCCAGCAGCATGCGACTAGCGGGAAATCATGAGCAGTTCTTC.